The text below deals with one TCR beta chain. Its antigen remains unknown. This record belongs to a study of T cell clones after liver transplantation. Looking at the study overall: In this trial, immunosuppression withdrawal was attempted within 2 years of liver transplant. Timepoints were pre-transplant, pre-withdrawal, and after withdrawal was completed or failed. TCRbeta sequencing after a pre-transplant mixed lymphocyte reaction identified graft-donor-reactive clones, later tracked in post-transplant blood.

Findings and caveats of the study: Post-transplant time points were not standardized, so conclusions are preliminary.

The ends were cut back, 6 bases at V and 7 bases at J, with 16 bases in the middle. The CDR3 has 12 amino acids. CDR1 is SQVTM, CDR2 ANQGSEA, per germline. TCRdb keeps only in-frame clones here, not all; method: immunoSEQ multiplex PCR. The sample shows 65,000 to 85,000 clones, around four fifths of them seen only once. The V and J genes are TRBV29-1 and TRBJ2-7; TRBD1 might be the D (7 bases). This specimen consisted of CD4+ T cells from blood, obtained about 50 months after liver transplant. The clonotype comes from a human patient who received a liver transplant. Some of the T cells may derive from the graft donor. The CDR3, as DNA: TGCAGCGTCGTGGAGGGGGCTGGGGAGCAGTACTTC. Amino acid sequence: CSVVEGAGEQYF.